The rows below give T cell receptor beta chains drawn from one sample of a study of blood T cell repertoires in COVID-19. This table comes from immunoSEQ multiplex PCR, and its TCRdb copy is limited to in-frame clones, with some not included. The table shows just over 650,000 clones, with just under 90% occurring only once. Sequencing input: peripheral blood. These receptors were collected from a woman aged 18-30 years with acute or convalescent COVID-19. CDR3s include the opening cysteine and the closing phenylalanine or tryptophan. Some rows mark clone size as missing; the rest say once, few, many or name a class of expanded clone.

V	size	J	CDR3
TRBV30	.	TRBJ2-1	CAWSVGRVNEQFF
TRBV5-1	.	TRBJ1-2	CASSLVSQSYGYTF
TRBV18	once	TRBJ1-6	CASFLGTDGSPLHF
TRBV7-3	.	TRBJ1-6	CASSPAGGRYSPLHF
TRBV3-1/TRBV3-2	.	TRBJ2-3	CASSPTRGRDTQYF
TRBV7-9	.	TRBJ1-5	CASSLGTGQANQPQHF
TRBV10-3	once	TRBJ2-5	CAIRTQETQYF
TRBV4-2	.	TRBJ1-5	CASSQVAVGGGSSNQPQHF
TRBV2	.	TRBJ1-2	CASTLQGSYGYTF
TRBV25-1	.	TRBJ2-5	CASSEFKGQGGQETQYF
TRBV7-3	.	TRBJ2-3	CASSLSRGGWTDTQYF
TRBV7-3	.	TRBJ2-1	CASSLNNYNEQFF
TRBV25-1	.	TRBJ2-1	CASSDREGLYEQFF
TRBV27	.	TRBJ1-5	CASSFGRDQPQHF
TRBV6-5	.	TRBJ1-1	CASTKGRGGTEAFF
TRBV19	.	TRBJ2-3	CASTLAGEVDTQYF
TRBV5-1	.	TRBJ1-4	CASSLRGGNEKLFF
TRBV7-2	.	TRBJ1-2	CASSSDLQGAGGYTF
TRBV6-5	.	TRBJ1-2	CASSSSAGGRTYTF
TRBV6-1	.	TRBJ2-3	CASSDRGASDTQYF
TRBV7-2	.	TRBJ2-1	CASSFRGGRASYNEQFF
TRBV19	.	TRBJ2-5	CASSIGGTAPTEETQYF